This T cell receptor beta chain stems from a study of tumor-infiltrating lymphocytes in primary liver carcinoma. Study results and caveats: Whereas tumor region pairs overlapped more, tumor-adjacent and tumor-blood pairs overlapped less.

For blood RNA, unsorted whole blood served as the source, and germline DNA was extracted too. Researchers reported drawing about 3.9 milliliters of peripheral blood before surgery. With regard to this clonotype: The antigen is undetermined. Relative to the germline gene, one junction end is altered; a read error may explain this.

The input was around 500 ng total RNA; TCR beta cDNA was made from it with a constant-region primer. Slightly modified ARM-PCR served as the procedure for the TCR beta libraries. These libraries came from three rounds of nested multiplex PCR. Investigators reported that the first two PCR rounds, at 10 to 11 cycles each, used TRBV1-TRBV30 forward primers with a C-beta reverse primer. TCRdb re-derived calls from the multiplex PCR reads in MiXCR, one entry per CDR3 protein. The sample yields 320,000 or so distinct CDR3 sequences, roughly two thirds seen once. CDR3 length: 15 amino acids. Germline CDR1 SGHDT, CDR2 YYEEEE.

The receptor comes from a man in his forties or fifties with primary liver carcinoma and hepatitis B virus infection. The chain links TRBV5-6 to TRBJ1-2; D ambiguous. The sequenced sample was peripheral blood. CDR3 residues: CVSSWRASPQYGYTF. CDR3 nucleotides: TGTGTCAGCAGCTGGCGGGCTTCTCCCCAGTATGGCTATACCTTC.